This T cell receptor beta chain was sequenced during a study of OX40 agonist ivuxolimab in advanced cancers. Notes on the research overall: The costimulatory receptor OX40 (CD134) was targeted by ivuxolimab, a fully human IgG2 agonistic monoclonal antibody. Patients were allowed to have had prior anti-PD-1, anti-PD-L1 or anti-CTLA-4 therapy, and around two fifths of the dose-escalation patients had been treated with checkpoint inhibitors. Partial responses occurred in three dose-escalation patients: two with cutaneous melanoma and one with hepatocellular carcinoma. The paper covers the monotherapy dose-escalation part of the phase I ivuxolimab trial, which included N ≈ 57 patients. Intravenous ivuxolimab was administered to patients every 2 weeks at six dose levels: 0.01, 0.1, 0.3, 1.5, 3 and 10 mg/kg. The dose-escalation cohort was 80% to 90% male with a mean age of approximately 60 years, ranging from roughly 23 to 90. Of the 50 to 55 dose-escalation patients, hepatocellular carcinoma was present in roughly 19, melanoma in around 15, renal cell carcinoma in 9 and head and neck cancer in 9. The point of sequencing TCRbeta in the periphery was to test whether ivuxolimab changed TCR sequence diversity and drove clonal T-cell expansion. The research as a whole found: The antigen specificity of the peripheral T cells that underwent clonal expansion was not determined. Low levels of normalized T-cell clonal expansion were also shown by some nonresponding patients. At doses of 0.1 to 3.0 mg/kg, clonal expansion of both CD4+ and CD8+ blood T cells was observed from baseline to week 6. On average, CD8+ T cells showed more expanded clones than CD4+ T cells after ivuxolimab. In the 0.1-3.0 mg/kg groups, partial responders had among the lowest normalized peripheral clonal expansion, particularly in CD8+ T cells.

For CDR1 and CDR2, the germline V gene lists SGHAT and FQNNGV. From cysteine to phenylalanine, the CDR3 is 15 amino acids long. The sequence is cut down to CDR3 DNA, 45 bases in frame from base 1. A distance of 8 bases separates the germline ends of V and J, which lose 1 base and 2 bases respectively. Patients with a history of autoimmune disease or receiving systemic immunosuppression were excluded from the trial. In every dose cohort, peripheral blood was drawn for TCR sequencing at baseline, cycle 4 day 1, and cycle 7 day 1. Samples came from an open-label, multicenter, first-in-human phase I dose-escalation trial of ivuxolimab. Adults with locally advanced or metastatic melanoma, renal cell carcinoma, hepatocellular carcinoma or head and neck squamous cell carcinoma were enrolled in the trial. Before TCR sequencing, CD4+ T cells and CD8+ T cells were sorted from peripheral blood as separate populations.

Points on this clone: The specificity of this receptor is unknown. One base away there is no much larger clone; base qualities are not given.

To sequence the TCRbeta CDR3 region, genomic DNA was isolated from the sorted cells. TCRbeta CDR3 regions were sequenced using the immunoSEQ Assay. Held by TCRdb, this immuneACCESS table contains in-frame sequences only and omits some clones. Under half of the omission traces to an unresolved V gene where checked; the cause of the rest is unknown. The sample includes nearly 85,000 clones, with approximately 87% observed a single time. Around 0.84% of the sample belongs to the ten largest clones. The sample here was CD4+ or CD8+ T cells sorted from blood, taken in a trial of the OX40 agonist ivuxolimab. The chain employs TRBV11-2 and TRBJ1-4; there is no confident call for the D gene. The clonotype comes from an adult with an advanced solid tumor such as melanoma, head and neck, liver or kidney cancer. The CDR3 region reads CASSLGRPTNEKLFF. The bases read TGTGCCAGCAGCTTAGGACGCCCCACTAATGAAAAACTGTTTTTT.